This TCR beta chain comes out of a study of cytomegalovirus exposure and HLA in healthy donors. PCR involved 60 Vbeta and 13 Jbeta primers. Data came from immunoSEQ multiplex PCR; TCRdb stores just in-frame clones and leaves some out. The sample lists approximately 160,000 clones; 76% were seen once. Study-wide results and caveats: One variant, a missense change in DCLRE1C, was linked in a later analysis to TCR beta V- and J-gene trimming.

V was cut by 2 bases and J by 5 bases, with 13 bases left in between. CDR1 is MNHEY and CDR2 is SVGAGI in the germline V gene. This CDR3 comprises 14 residues. Worth noting for this clone: Its antigen remains unknown.

Input material: PBMCs. This TCR derives from a female donor in good health and CMV-seronegative. The chain employs TRBV6-5 and TRBJ2-7, with TRBD2 as a possible D gene (6 bases). The CDR3 DNA is TGTGCCAGCAGTTACGCGGGACCGTCTCACGAGCAGTACTTC. It translates to CASSYAGPSHEQYF.